A single sample gave rise to the 22 T cell receptor beta chains below, sequenced in a study of identical twins. TCRdb processed the 5' RACE reads anew with MiXCR; each CDR3 protein has one entry. The repertoire holds approximately 1.8 million distinct CDR3 sequences, with about 32% as singletons. Sequencing was performed on cord blood. These receptors were taken from a newborn girl in good health.

The rearrangement links TRBV4-1 to TRBJ1-5; 7 nucleotides match TRBD1. The CDR3 extends over 16 amino acids. With V trimmed by 5 bases and J by 1 base, 8 bases remained unmatched. CDR1 MGHRA and CDR2 YSYEKL come from the germline V gene. CDR3 sequence reads: CASSDPKQGSNQPQHF. The CDR3 bases are TGCGCCAGCAGCGACCCGAAACAGGGGAGCAATCAGCCCCAGCATTTT.

This clonotype was detected only a few times. The J gene is TRBJ2-2, the V gene TRBV7-2; 9 bases are shared with TRBD2. Germline CDR1 and CDR2: SGHTA and FQGNSA. After removal of 10 bases from V and 4 bases from J, the junction contained 7 bases not matched to a gene. The CDR3 covers 14 residues. Written as DNA, the CDR3 is TGTGCCACCCAACTAGCGGGCGGCACCGGGGAGCTGTTTTTT. Its translation: CATQLAGGTGELFF.

The rearrangement joins TRBV2 to TRBJ2-2; tentative D call: TRBD2 (5 bases). With 6 bases removed from V and 3 bases from J, the gap between germline ends came to 8 bases. CDR1 SNHLY and CDR2 FYNNEI come from the germline V gene. The CDR3 has 13 amino acids. The CDR3: CASRFGDTGELFF. CDR3 nucleotides: TGTGCCAGCAGATTCGGGGACACCGGGGAGCTGTTTTTT.

The chain couples TRBV10-3 to TRBJ2-3; weak D call: TRBD2 (6 bases). Trimming removed 2 bases at V and 2 bases at J, with 11 bases between. This CDR3 spans 15 amino acids. CDR1 is ENHRY, CDR2 SYGVKD, per germline. Written as DNA, the CDR3 is TGTGCCATCAGTGAGGGCCTAGCGACCACAGATACGCAGTATTTT. Translation gives CAISEGLATTDTQYF.

This rearrangement joins TRBV4-1 to TRBJ2-5; D is undetermined. Germline CDR1 is MGHRA and CDR2 is YSYEKL. The CDR3 is made up of 14 amino acids. V lost 1 base and J 11 bases, leaving 17 bases between the germline ends. The CDR3 sequence is CASSQVPQDHEQYF. CDR3 DNA sequence: TGCGCCAGCAGCCAAGTCCCCCAGGACCATGAGCAGTACTTC.

A few counts support this clonotype. The chain joins TRBV2 to TRBJ2-3; the D is unclear. Trimming removed 7 bases from V and 6 bases from J, with 14 bases in between. The CDR3 runs 13 residues. Germline CDR1 reads SNHLY; CDR2 reads FYNNEI. The DNA of the CDR3 is TGTGCCAGCAATAGGAGACCTACTGATACGCAGTATTTT. This sequence encodes CASNRRPTDTQYF.

This chain uses TRBV27 with TRBJ1-1; tentatively, D is TRBD1 (6 bases). The V gene's germline CDR1 is MNHEY and CDR2 SMNVEV (reference sequence). With 3 bases removed from V and 4 bases from J, the gap between germline ends came to 18 bases. This CDR3 has 16 amino acids. CDR3 nucleotides: TGTGCCAGCAGTTTGGGTTTCGGAGGAGGGGGCACTGAAGCTTTCTTT. Its protein product is CASSLGFGGGGTEAFF.

The rearrangement joins TRBV18 to TRBJ1-2; 8 nucleotides line up with TRBD1. The length of the CDR3 is 17 residues. Germline CDR1 reads KGHSH; CDR2 reads LQKENI. The trim removed 1 base at V and 4 bases at J, leaving 11 bases unmatched. DNA for the CDR3: TGTGCCAGCTCACCACTGGACAGGGTTATGGGGAGCTATGGCTACACCTTC. As protein: CASSPLDRVMGSYGYTF.

In DNA form, the CDR3 reads TGCGCCAGCAGTGGACTAGCGGATCTTAAGGGTGAGCAGTACTTC. It translates to CASSGLADLKGEQYF. The chain combines TRBV5-1 with TRBJ2-1, with TRBD2 matching 10 bases. With the DNA end fitting TRBJ2-7 better, the J assignment may be wrong. Germline assignment: CDR1 SGHRS and CDR2 YFSETQ. This CDR3 has 15 amino acids.

This chain connects TRBV27 to TRBJ2-7; 8 nucleotides match TRBD1. With 1 base clipped from V and 1 base from J, the junction kept 9 bases outside the gene matches. Germline V gene lookup returns CDR1 MNHEY and CDR2 SMNVEV (reference sequence). This CDR3 comprises 17 residues. The CDR3 loop reads CASSLLGLRQGSYEQYF. The CDR3, as DNA: TGTGCCAGCAGTTTATTGGGGTTGAGACAGGGGTCCTACGAGCAGTACTTC.

The J gene is TRBJ2-1, the V gene TRBV20-1; D tentatively reads TRBD1 or TRBD2 (5 bases each). Judging by the DNA end, TRBJ2-7 fits better; the J call may be wrong. Germline V gives CDR1 DFQATT, CDR2 SNEGSKA (reference sequence). CDR3 length equals 13 residues. This chain's CDR3 is CSGGRGSYNEQYF. CDR3 in DNA: TGCAGTGGGGGACGGGGCTCCTACAATGAGCAGTACTTC.

J is TRBJ1-5 and V is TRBV21-1. TRBV21-1 is recorded as a pseudogene. The CDR3 runs to 15 residues. The CDR3 region is CASSKENRRVQPQHF. The CDR3 DNA follows: TGTGCCAGCAGCAAAGAGAATAGAAGGGTTCAGCCCCAGCATTTT.

This clonotype was observed a handful of times. V and J are TRBV7-2 and TRBJ2-3, with D possibly matching TRBD2 (5 bases). CDR1 is SGHTA, CDR2 FQGNSA, per germline. Trimming pared 4 bases from V and 0 bases from J, leaving 11 bases between. This CDR3 has 15 amino acids. DNA for the CDR3: TGTGCCAGCAGCTCAACGGGGTTTAGCACAGATACGCAGTATTTT. Translated: CASSSTGFSTDTQYF.

The chain uses TRBV20-1 and TRBJ1-1; unclear D gene. Germline CDR1 reads DFQATT; CDR2 reads SNEGSKA (reference sequence). Trimming cost V 5 bases and J 9 bases, with 13 bases left between them. CDR3 length: 11 amino acids. CDR3 loop: CSAPFRVKAFF. CDR3 in DNA: TGCAGTGCTCCTTTTAGGGTGAAAGCTTTCTTT.

This clonotype was seen a few times. The V gene is TRBV6-1, the J gene TRBJ2-7; no reliable D call. The J call may be incorrect, as the DNA end agrees better with TRBJ2-5. CDR1 is MNHNS, CDR2 SASEGT, per germline. CDR3 length equals 15 residues. CDR3 bases: TGTGCCAGCAGCTCATACCAAAGCCCTGGAAAGACCCAGTACTTC. The encoded protein is CASSSYQSPGKTQYF.

The chain recombines TRBV3-1 with TRBJ1-2; weak D call: TRBD1 (6 bases). V lost 4 bases, J lost 0 bases, and 18 bases lay in between. This CDR3 is 17 amino acids long. Per the germline V gene, CDR1 is LGHDT and CDR2 is YNNKEL (reference sequence). The CDR3 nucleotides are TGTGCCAGCAGCCGGAGGTACAGGGACCAAGCTAACTATGGCTACACCTTC. Translation: CASSRRYRDQANYGYTF.

The chain couples TRBV5-1 to TRBJ1-2, with 10 bases lining up with TRBD1. The CDR3 loop spans 17 amino acids. The germline gives CDR1 SGHRS, CDR2 YFSETQ. V dropped 2 bases and J dropped 3; count of bases not matched to a gene: 10. The chain's CDR3 is CASSFFRQGAPYYGYTF. The CDR3 nucleotides are TGCGCCAGCAGCTTCTTCCGACAGGGGGCCCCTTACTATGGCTACACCTTC.

As regards this clonotype: One junction end disagrees with the germline gene, perhaps due to a read error. The rearrangement uses TRBV5-5 and TRBJ1-5, with TRBD1 matching 8 bases. The CDR3 runs to 16 residues. Germline lookup yields CDR1 SGHKS and CDR2 YYEKEE (reference sequence). As DNA, the CDR3 is TGTGCCAGCAGCCTGGGACAGGTTTATAGCAATCCGCCCCAGCATTTT. Translating gives CASSLGQVYSNPPQHF.

This chain joins TRBV6-1 and TRBJ2-5; D may be TRBD1 (5 bases). The DNA end lines up better with TRBJ2-7; the J call may be wrong. The CDR3 spans 14 residues. Germline V gives CDR1 MNHNS, CDR2 SASEGT. The DNA for the CDR3 is TGTGCCAGCAGTGAAGTAGGGGATACCTACGAGCAGTACTTC. It translates to CASSEVGDTYEQYF.

The chain uses TRBV18 and TRBJ2-5, with no clear D. This CDR3 is 14 amino acids long. CDR1 and CDR2 (germline): KGHSH, LQKENI. Trimming shortened V by 0 bases and J by 11 bases, and 16 bases separated the two germline ends. CDR3 sequence (DNA): TGTGCCAGCTCACCACCAGGATTCACAAATGAGCAGTACTTC. It is translated as CASSPPGFTNEQYF. Looking up the rest from reference TRBV18 and TRBJ2-5 gives the full variable domain: NAGVMQNPRHLVRRRGQEARLRCSPMKGHSHVYWYRQLPEEGLKFMVYLQKENIIDESGMPKERFSAEFPKEGPSILRIQQVVRGDSAAYFCASSPPGFTNEQYFGPGTRLLVL.

This clonotype was counted ten times or more. At one boundary the junction diverges from the germline segment, which might be a read error. V usage is TRBV5-1 and J usage is TRBJ2-7, with 7 bases lining up with TRBD1. Looked up from germline, CDR1 is SGHRS and CDR2 is YFSETQ. The CDR3 consists of 14 residues. CDR3 in DNA: TGTGCCAGCAGCCTATGGACAGGTACCTACGAGCAGTACTTC. Residues: CASSLWTGTYEQYF.

V usage is TRBV7-9 and J usage is TRBJ1-1; the D is unclear. Germline lookup yields CDR1 SEHNR and CDR2 FQNEAQ (reference sequence). Trimming took off 4 bases at V and 10 bases at J, with 10 bases between the two ends. The CDR3 extends over 11 amino acids. The chain's CDR3 is CASSYEFGAFF. For the CDR3, the DNA is TGTGCCAGCAGCTACGAGTTTGGAGCTTTCTTT.